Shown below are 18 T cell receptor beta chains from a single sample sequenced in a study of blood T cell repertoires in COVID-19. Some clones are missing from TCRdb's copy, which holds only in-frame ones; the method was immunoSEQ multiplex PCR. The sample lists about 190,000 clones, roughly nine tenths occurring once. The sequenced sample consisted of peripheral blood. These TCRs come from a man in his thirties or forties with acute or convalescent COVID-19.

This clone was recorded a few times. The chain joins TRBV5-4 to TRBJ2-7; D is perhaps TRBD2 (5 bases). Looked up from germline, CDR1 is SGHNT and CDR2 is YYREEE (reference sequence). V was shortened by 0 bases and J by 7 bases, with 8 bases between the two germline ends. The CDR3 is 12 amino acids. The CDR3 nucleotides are TGTGCCAGCAGCTTGGCCGGGGAAGAGCAGTACTTC. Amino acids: CASSLAGEEQYF.

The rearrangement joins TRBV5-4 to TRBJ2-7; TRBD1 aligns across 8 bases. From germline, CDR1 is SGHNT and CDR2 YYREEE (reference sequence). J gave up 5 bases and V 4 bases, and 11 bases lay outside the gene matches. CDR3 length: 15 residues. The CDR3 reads CASSHLQDRADEQYF. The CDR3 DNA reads TGTGCCAGCAGCCATTTGCAGGACAGGGCAGACGAGCAGTACTTC. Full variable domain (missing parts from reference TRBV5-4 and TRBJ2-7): ETGVTQSPTHLIKTRGQQVTLRCSSQSGHNTVSWYQQALGQGPQFIFQYYREEENGRGNFPPRFSGLQFPNYSSELNVNALELDDSALYLCASSHLQDRADEQYFGPGTRLTVT.

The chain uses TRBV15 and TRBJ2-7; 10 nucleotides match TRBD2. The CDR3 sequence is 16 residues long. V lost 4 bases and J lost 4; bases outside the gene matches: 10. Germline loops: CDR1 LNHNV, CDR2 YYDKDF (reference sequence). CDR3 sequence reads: CATSKPPSGSGYEQYF. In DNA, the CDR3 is TGTGCCACCAGCAAACCGCCTAGCGGGAGTGGTTACGAGCAGTACTTC.

CDR3 coding DNA: TGTGCCAGCAGGATAGGCGACAGCTACACCTTC. Its protein product is CASRIGDSYTF. V is TRBV2 and J is TRBJ1-2; D is unresolved. This CDR3 contains 11 residues. The ends were cut back, 6 bases at V and 9 bases at J, with 11 bases in the middle. CDR1 and CDR2 from the germline V gene are SNHLY and FYNNEI.

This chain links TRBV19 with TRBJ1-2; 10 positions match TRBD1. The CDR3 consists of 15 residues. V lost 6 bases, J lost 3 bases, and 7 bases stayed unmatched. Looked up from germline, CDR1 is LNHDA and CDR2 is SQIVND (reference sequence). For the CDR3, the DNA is TGTGCCAGTAGGCCCCGGGACAGGGGTCACTATGGCTACACCTTC. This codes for CASRPRDRGHYGYTF.

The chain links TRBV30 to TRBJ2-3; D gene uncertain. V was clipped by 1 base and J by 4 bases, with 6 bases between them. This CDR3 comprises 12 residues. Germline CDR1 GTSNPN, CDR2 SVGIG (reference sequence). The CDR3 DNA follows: TGTGCCTGGAGTGGGCTGCCAGATACGCAGTATTTT. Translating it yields CAWSGLPDTQYF.

The CDR3 sequence is CASSLESGLGPYEQYF. CDR3 sequence (DNA): TGCGCCAGCAGCTTGGAATCGGGACTAGGTCCCTACGAGCAGTACTTC. The V call is TRBV5-1, the J call TRBJ2-7; 8 nucleotides match TRBD2. CDR1 is SGHRS, CDR2 YFSETQ, per germline. The CDR3 has 16 amino acids. V shed 0 bases, J shed 2 bases, and the junction held 7 bases outside the gene matches.

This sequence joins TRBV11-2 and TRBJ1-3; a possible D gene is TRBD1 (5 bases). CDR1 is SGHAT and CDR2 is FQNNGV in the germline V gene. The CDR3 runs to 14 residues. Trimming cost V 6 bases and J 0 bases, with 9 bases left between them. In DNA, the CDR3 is TGTGCCAGCAGTTGGGGGGGCTCTGGAAACACCATATATTTT. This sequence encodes CASSWGGSGNTIYF.

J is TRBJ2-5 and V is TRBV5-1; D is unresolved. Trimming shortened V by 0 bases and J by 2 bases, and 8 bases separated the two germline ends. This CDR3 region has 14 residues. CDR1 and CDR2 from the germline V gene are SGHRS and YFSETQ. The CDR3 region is CASSLGLAQETQYF. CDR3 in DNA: TGCGCCAGCAGCTTGGGACTTGCACAAGAGACCCAGTACTTC.

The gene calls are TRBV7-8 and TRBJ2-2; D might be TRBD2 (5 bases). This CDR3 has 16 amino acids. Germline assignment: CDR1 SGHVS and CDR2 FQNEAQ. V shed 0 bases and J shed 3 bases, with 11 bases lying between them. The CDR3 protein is CASSLARTYYTGELFF. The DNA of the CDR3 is TGTGCCAGCAGCTTAGCCCGGACTTACTACACCGGGGAGCTGTTTTTT.

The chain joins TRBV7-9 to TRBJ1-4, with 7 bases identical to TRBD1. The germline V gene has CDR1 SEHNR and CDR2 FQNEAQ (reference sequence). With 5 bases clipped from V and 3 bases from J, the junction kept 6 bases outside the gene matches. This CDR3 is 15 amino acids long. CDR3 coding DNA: TGTGCCAGCAGCCCCGGACAGGCTCCTAATGAAAAACTGTTTTTT. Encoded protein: CASSPGQAPNEKLFF. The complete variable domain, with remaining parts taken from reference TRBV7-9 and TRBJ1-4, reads DTGVSQNPRHKITKRGQNVTFRCDPISEHNRLYWYRQTLGQGPEFLTYFQNEAQLEKSRLLSDRFSAERPKGSFSTLEIQRTEQGDSAMYLCASSPGQAPNEKLFFGSGTQLSVL.

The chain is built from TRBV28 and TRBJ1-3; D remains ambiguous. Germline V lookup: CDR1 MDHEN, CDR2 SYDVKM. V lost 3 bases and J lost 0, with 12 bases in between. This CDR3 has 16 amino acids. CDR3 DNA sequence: TGTGCCAGCAGTTTCGCGGAGCATGACTCTGGAAACACCATATATTTT. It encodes CASSFAEHDSGNTIYF.

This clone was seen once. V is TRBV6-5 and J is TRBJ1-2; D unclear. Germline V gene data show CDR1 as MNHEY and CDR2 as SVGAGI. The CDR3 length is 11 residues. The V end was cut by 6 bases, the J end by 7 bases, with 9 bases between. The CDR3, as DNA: TGTGCCAGCAGGAGAGGCCTTGGCTACACCTTC. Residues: CASRRGLGYTF.

CDR3 sequence: CASSQTVYNSPLHF. The CDR3 DNA is TGTGCCAGCAGCCAGACAGTTTATAATTCACCCCTCCACTTT. The chain recombines TRBV14 with TRBJ1-6; possibly TRBD1 for D (5 bases). From germline, CDR1 is SGHDN and CDR2 FVKESK. Deletions cut 3 bases from V and 4 bases from J, with 7 bases between. The CDR3 is 14 amino acids.

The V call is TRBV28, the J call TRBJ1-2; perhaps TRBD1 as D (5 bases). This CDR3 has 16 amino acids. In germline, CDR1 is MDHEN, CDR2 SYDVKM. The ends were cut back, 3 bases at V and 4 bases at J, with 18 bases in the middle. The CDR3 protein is CASSFAGRDSTYGYTF. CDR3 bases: TGTGCCAGCAGTTTCGCGGGCCGGGACTCGACCTATGGCTACACCTTC.

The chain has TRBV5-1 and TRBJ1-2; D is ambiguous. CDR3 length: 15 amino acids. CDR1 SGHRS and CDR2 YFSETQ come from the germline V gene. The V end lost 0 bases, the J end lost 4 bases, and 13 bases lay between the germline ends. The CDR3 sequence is CASSLVEQSVYGYTF. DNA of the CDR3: TGCGCCAGCAGCTTGGTCGAACAGAGTGTCTATGGCTACACCTTC.

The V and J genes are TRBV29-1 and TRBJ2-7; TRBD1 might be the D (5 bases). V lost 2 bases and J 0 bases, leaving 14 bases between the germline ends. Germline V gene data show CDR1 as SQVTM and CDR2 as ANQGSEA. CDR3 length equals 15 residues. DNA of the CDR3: TGCAGCGTTGAAAGGTGGGGAAGGGGCTCCTACGAGCAGTACTTC. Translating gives CSVERWGRGSYEQYF.

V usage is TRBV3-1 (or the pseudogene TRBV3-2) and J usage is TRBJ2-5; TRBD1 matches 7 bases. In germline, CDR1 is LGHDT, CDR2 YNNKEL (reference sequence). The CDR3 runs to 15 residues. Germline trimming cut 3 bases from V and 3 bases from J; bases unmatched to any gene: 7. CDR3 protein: CASSHPHDREETQYF. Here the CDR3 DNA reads TGTGCCAGCAGCCACCCACATGACAGGGAAGAGACCCAGTACTTC.